One and the same sample provided the 2 T cell receptor beta chains below, sequenced in a study of blood T cells in healthy people across ages. Then a second PCR, running roughly 7 to 11 cycles, was carried out with a sample-barcoded 5' primer and a J-beta primer mix. MiXCR, run by TCRdb on the 5' RACE reads, gives a single entry per CDR3 protein. Among fewer than 2,000,000 distinct CDR3 sequences, roughly two fifths were seen once, and the ten largest hold approximately 22%. The specimen was blood. These receptors all come from a human donor in good health.

The chain has TRBV7-3 and TRBJ1-2; 10 bases are shared with TRBD1. This CDR3 is built from 19 residues. Germline V gene lookup returns CDR1 SGHTA and CDR2 FQGTGA. Germline trimming cut 5 bases from V and 4 bases from J; bases unmatched to any gene: 19. CDR3: CASSPIGGTGVGGAYGYTF. The CDR3 nucleotides read TGTGCCAGCAGCCCAATTGGGGGGACAGGGGTCGGTGGGGCCTATGGCTACACCTTC.

This clonotype was seen a few times. The CDR3 DNA reads as TGTGCCAGCAGTGAGACAGGAGCATGGGGGGAGCAGTACTTC. Encoded protein: CASSETGAWGEQYF. The chain carries TRBV28 and TRBJ2-4; perhaps D is TRBD1 or TRBD2 (6 bases each). Germline CDR1 and CDR2: MDHEN and SYDVKM. This CDR3 has 14 amino acids. Trimming left V 5 bases short and J 13 bases short, with 21 bases between.